These T cell receptor beta chains were read from a single sample in a study of cytomegalovirus exposure and HLA in healthy donors. Data came from immunoSEQ multiplex PCR; TCRdb stores just in-frame clones and leaves some out. The sample shows some 120,000 clones, more than 70% of them seen only once. The material sequenced was PBMCs. The source of these receptors is a man aged 50 to 59 in good health and CMV-seronegative. CDR3s leave out the opening cysteine and the closing phenylalanine or tryptophan. Each record gives: V gene, J gene, CDR3 protein.

v_gene: TRBV9
j_gene: TRBJ2-5
CDR3aa: ASSAAGGRETQY

v_gene: TRBV19
j_gene: TRBJ1-1
CDR3aa: ASSIGGQGGTEAF

v_gene: TRBV7-6
j_gene: TRBJ2-7
CDR3aa: ASSIAGYEQY

v_gene: TRBV7-9
j_gene: TRBJ2-7
CDR3aa: ASSTRTGQGEQY

v_gene: TRBV4-1
j_gene: TRBJ1-3
CDR3aa: ASSQDPHRVTGNTIY

v_gene: TRBV25-1
j_gene: TRBJ2-5
CDR3aa: ASSDPMAGLAVQETQY

v_gene: TRBV9
j_gene: TRBJ2-2
CDR3aa: ASSTQAGAIMSGELF

v_gene: TRBV18
j_gene: TRBJ1-1
CDR3aa: ASSPIAGDTEAF

v_gene: TRBV27
j_gene: TRBJ1-1
CDR3aa: ASSLTGIGEAF

v_gene: TRBV21-1
j_gene: TRBJ1-1
CDR3aa: ASSKVRDRGLAGEAF

v_gene: TRBV7-8
j_gene: TRBJ1-5
CDR3aa: ASSLGKGQGAH

v_gene: TRBV28
j_gene: TRBJ1-6
CDR3aa: ASSLDGMKGNSPLH

v_gene: TRBV7-9
j_gene: TRBJ1-4
CDR3aa: ASRPPTQGAGEKLF

v_gene: TRBV5-4
j_gene: TRBJ2-7
CDR3aa: ASSIRDRVGEQY

v_gene: TRBV28
j_gene: TRBJ1-5
CDR3aa: ASSPSSGDQPQH

v_gene: TRBV15
j_gene: TRBJ2-3
CDR3aa: ATSRDRPGADTQY

v_gene: TRBV1
j_gene: TRBJ1-5
CDR3aa: TSSQDSRQPQH

v_gene: TRBV6-6
j_gene: TRBJ2-7
CDR3aa: ASNVEATYEQY

v_gene: TRBV2
j_gene: TRBJ1-1
CDR3aa: ASSVQGATEAF

v_gene: TRBV28
j_gene: TRBJ2-4
CDR3aa: ASSFQRVGNIQY

v_gene: TRBV5-1
j_gene: TRBJ1-3
CDR3aa: ASSIGQGEIRNTIY

v_gene: TRBV29-1
j_gene: TRBJ2-2
CDR3aa: SAVAGGTGELF

v_gene: TRBV6-1
j_gene: TRBJ1-4
CDR3aa: ASRSTWSEDEKLF

v_gene: TRBV5-1
j_gene: TRBJ2-7
CDR3aa: ASGLAGLDEQY

v_gene: TRBV28
j_gene: TRBJ1-6
CDR3aa: ATSRASLGPLH

v_gene: TRBV4-2
j_gene: TRBJ2-2
CDR3aa: ASSPSEREKLF

v_gene: TRBV7-8
j_gene: TRBJ1-1
CDR3aa: ASSSGGMNTEAF

v_gene: TRBV7-3
j_gene: TRBJ2-3
CDR3aa: ASSLLREVRDTQY